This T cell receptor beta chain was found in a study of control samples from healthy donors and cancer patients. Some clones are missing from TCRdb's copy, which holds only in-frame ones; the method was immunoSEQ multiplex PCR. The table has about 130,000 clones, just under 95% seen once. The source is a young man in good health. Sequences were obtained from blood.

The CDR3, as DNA: TGTGCCACCAGTGATCGGGGTGGCAGTGAGCAGTTCTTC. This codes for CATSDRGGSEQFF. V gene TRBV24-1 combines with J gene TRBJ2-1; TRBD2 is a possible D gene (5 bases). Trimming cost V 3 bases and J 9 bases, with 11 bases left between them. The CDR3 contains 13 residues. CDR1 and CDR2 (germline): KGHDR, SFDVKD.